These 30 T cell receptor beta chains came from one sample sequenced in a study of blood T cells in healthy people across ages. It was with a sample-barcoded 5' primer and a J-beta primer mix that a second PCR of roughly 7 to 11 cycles was run. Via MiXCR, TCRdb re-called the 5' RACE reads, giving one row per CDR3 protein. The data contain 1.4 million to 1.5 million distinct CDR3 sequences, about 43% of them singletons. The specimen was blood. The receptors shown here come from a woman in her late teens or twenties in good health.

The rearrangement joins TRBV7-2 to TRBJ1-5; D uncertain. Germline CDR1 is SGHTA and CDR2 is FQGNSA. The CDR3 contains 14 residues. V was clipped by 1 base and J by 4 bases, with 8 bases between them. CDR3 nucleotide sequence: TGTGCCAGCAGCTTAGTAGGAGTAAATCAGCCCCAGCATTTT. This translates into CASSLVGVNQPQHF.

CDR3 nucleotides: TGTGCCAGCAGCCCACGGACAGGGCAGGCTACAGATACGCAGTATTTT. Protein: CASSPRTGQATDTQYF. The V gene is TRBV7-8, the J gene TRBJ2-3; 8 nucleotides line up with TRBD1. Trimming took 5 bases from V and 3 from J; bases not matched to a gene: 10. The germline gives CDR1 SGHVS, CDR2 FQNEAQ. The CDR3 extends over 16 amino acids. The variable domain in full, with the rest retrieved from reference TRBV7-8 and TRBJ2-3, is GAGVSQSPRYKVAKRGQDVALRCDPISGHVSLFWYQQALGQGPEFLTYFQNEAQLDKSGLPSDRFFAERPEGSVSTLKIQRTQQEDSAVYLCASSPRTGQATDTQYFGPGTRLTVL.

This clonotype has only a few counts. This chain links TRBV11-2 with TRBJ2-1; D not certain. The germline V gene has CDR1 SGHAT and CDR2 FQNNGV. The CDR3 runs 16 residues. V was shortened by 6 bases and J by 0 bases, with 15 bases between the two germline ends. The CDR3 DNA reads as TGTGCCAGCAGTATAGACTCCCGCGTCTCCTACAATGAGCAGTTCTTC. The encoded protein is CASSIDSRVSYNEQFF.

The chain joins TRBV20-1 to TRBJ2-1; 8 positions match TRBD1. The CDR3 runs 16 residues. V shed 5 bases and J 2 bases; nucleotides not matched to a gene: 11. CDR1 DFQATT and CDR2 SNEGSKA come from the germline V gene (reference sequence). The CDR3 loop reads CSAPRGTGRTYNEQFF. The CDR3 DNA sequence: TGCAGTGCTCCCAGGGGGACAGGCCGAACCTACAATGAGCAGTTCTTC.

This clonotype showed up just a few times. This rearrangement joins TRBV4-1 to TRBJ2-7; weak D call: TRBD1 (6 bases). V was pared by 4 bases and J by 1 base, with 14 bases between. The CDR3 runs 15 residues. Germline lookup yields CDR1 MGHRA and CDR2 YSYEKL. For the CDR3, the DNA is TGCGCCAGCAGCCTCGAGCGACAGGTTTCCTACGAGCAGTACTTC. Translation gives CASSLERQVSYEQYF.

The chain carries TRBV12-3 or TRBV12-4 and TRBJ1-2; D is possibly TRBD1 (6 bases). The CDR3 loop spans 15 amino acids. Trimming cost V 6 bases and J 6 bases, with 20 bases left between them. The CDR3 DNA follows: TGTGCCAGCAGCCAAAACTTGAGATACAGGGATGGCTACACCTTC. The encoded protein is CASSQNLRYRDGYTF.

The rearrangement links TRBV9 to TRBJ2-7; D is unresolved. CDR1 is SGDLS and CDR2 is YYNGEE in the germline V gene. The V end was cut by 7 bases, the J end by 1 base, with 15 bases between. The CDR3 spans 14 residues. The CDR3 is CASPISDGSYEQYF. DNA for the CDR3: TGTGCCAGCCCCATATCGGACGGTTCCTACGAGCAGTACTTC.

This sequence joins TRBV6-1 and TRBJ1-1, with 8 nucleotides matching TRBD1. Germline values: CDR1 MNHNS, CDR2 SASEGT. This CDR3 is 13 amino acids long. Germline trimming cut 7 bases from V and 8 bases from J; bases unmatched to any gene: 9. CDR3 nucleotide sequence: TGTGCCAGCACTAAGGACAGGGTTCCCGAAGCTTTCTTT. This encodes CASTKDRVPEAFF.

In regard to this clonotype: One end of the junction varies from germline; a read error may be responsible. The chain has TRBV7-7 and TRBJ2-7; D not resolved. Germline CDR1 SSHAT, CDR2 FNYEAQ (reference sequence). The CDR3 spans 13 residues. CDR3 protein: CASSSSVNNEQYF. CDR3 DNA sequence: TGTGCTAGCAGCTCCTCAGTAAACAATGAGCAGTACTTC.

Remarks on this clonotype: Compared with germline, one end of the junction differs, possibly owing to a read error. The chain recombines TRBV27 with TRBJ1-2, with TRBD1 as a possible D gene (6 bases). CDR1 is MNHEY, CDR2 SMNVEV, per germline (reference sequence). The CDR3 length is 16 residues. The CDR3 DNA reads as TGTGTCAGCAGTCCCAACATCCTACAGGGATTCTATGGCTACACCTTC. Encoded protein: CVSSPNILQGFYGYTF.

There are a few counts of this clonotype. One junction end disagrees with the germline gene, perhaps due to a read error. The chain links TRBV20-1 to TRBJ1-2, with D maybe TRBD1 (5 bases). CDR3 length: 13 amino acids. CDR1 and CDR2 (germline): DFQATT, SNEGSKA (reference sequence). The CDR3 coding sequence is TGCAGTGTTAGAGGCAGGGATAACTATGGCTACACCTTC. Protein product: CSVRGRDNYGYTF.

The CDR3 loop is CASGAYHSGYNEQFF. DNA of the CDR3: TGTGCCAGCGGGGCGTACCACAGCGGGTACAATGAGCAGTTCTTC. The chain couples TRBV7-9 to TRBJ2-1, with D perhaps matching TRBD2 (6 bases). Germline-derived CDR1 and CDR2 are SEHNR and FQNEAQ (reference sequence). This CDR3 has 15 residues. Trimming left V 8 bases short and J 4 bases short, with 18 bases between.

The chain has TRBV12-3 or TRBV12-4 and TRBJ1-3; D gene ambiguous. This CDR3 is built from 11 residues. The ends were cut back, 7 bases at V and 5 bases at J, with 6 bases in the middle. The DNA of the CDR3 is TGTGCCAGCATCCGAAGAAACACCATATATTTT. It translates to CASIRRNTIYF.

The chain couples TRBV3-1 to TRBJ2-1; unclear D gene. The V gene lost 3 bases and the J gene lost 5 bases, with 11 bases spanning the gap. Germline V gives CDR1 LGHDT, CDR2 YNNKEL (reference sequence). The CDR3 spans 14 residues. The CDR3 nucleotides are TGTGCCAGCAGCCAGCCTCCCCGGGACAATGAGCAGTTCTTC. It specifies CASSQPPRDNEQFF.

This clonotype occurred a few times. The chain joins TRBV5-1 to TRBJ2-1; D is uncertain. Germline assignment: CDR1 SGHRS and CDR2 YFSETQ. V dropped 0 bases and J dropped 4 bases, with 8 bases sitting between them. The CDR3 length is 14 residues. The CDR3: CASSLVVGYNEQFF. DNA for the CDR3: TGCGCCAGCAGCTTGGTAGTAGGTTACAATGAGCAGTTCTTC.

J is TRBJ2-3 and V is TRBV5-1; D is possibly TRBD2 (6 bases). The CDR3 contains 16 residues. The germline gives CDR1 SGHRS, CDR2 YFSETQ. The germline V and J ends were trimmed by 0 bases and 4 bases, with 15 bases remaining between them. CDR3 sequence reads: CASSLGLGLSADTQYF. CDR3 in DNA: TGCGCCAGCAGCTTGGGACTGGGACTTTCAGCAGATACGCAGTATTTT.

Remarks on this clonotype: A much larger clone lies one base from this, so it may be a read error. This chain uses TRBV6-5 with TRBJ2-1, with D unclear. Germline V gene sequence: CDR1 MNHEY, CDR2 SVGAGI. V lost 5 bases, J lost 6 bases, and 8 bases lay in between. There are 12 residues in the CDR3. In DNA form, the CDR3 reads TGTGCCAGCAGTGACTGGGGCAATGAGCAGTTCTTC. Its translation is CASSDWGNEQFF.

Concerning this clonotype itself: One end of the junction fails to match germline, which may point to a read error. The chain has TRBV27 and TRBJ1-4; D is unresolved. Germline V gene data show CDR1 as MNHEY and CDR2 as SMNVEV (reference sequence). CDR3 length: 15 amino acids. This CDR3 reads CASSRDWATNEKLFF. For the CDR3, the DNA is TGTGCCAGCAGCCGAGACTGGGCAACTAACGAAAAACTGTTTTTT.

The chain links TRBV21-1 to TRBJ1-2; the table names TRBD1, a call not compared with the DNA. TRBV21-1 is assigned pseudogene status. CDR3 length: 15 residues. CDR3: CASSTRDGANYGYTF. DNA of the CDR3: TGTGCCAGCAGCACCCGGGACGGCGCTAACTATGGCTACACCTTC.

At least ten counts were recorded for this clonotype. The V and J genes are TRBV28 and TRBJ2-3; TRBD2 might be the D (5 bases). The length of the CDR3 is 14 residues. Trimming cost V 1 base and J 7 bases, with 12 bases left between them. Germline CDR1 and CDR2: MDHEN and SYDVKM. DNA of the CDR3: TGTGCCAGCAGTTTATACGGGAAAGAGTATACGCAGTATTTT. This codes for CASSLYGKEYTQYF.

The chain couples TRBV7-2 to TRBJ2-7; TRBD2 matches at 8 bases. The CDR3 totals 13 residues. J was trimmed by 6 bases and V by 6 bases; bases with no gene match: 7. Germline-derived CDR1 and CDR2 are SGHTA and FQGNSA. Here the CDR3 reads CASRPGLAAEQYF. Written as DNA, the CDR3 is TGTGCCAGCAGACCTGGACTAGCAGCCGAGCAGTACTTC. Looking up the rest from reference TRBV7-2 and TRBJ2-7 gives the full variable domain: GAGVSQSPSNKVTEKGKDVELRCDPISGHTALYWYRQSLGQGLEFLIYFQGNSAPDKSGLPSDRFSAERTGGSVSTLTIQRTQQEDSAVYLCASRPGLAAEQYFGPGTRLTVT.

This clonotype has ten or more counts. This rearrangement joins TRBV29-1 to TRBJ2-5; D remains ambiguous. There are 13 residues in the CDR3. Per the germline V gene, CDR1 is SQVTM and CDR2 is ANQGSEA. V lost 3 bases and J 5 bases, leaving 13 bases between the germline ends. The CDR3 reads CSVDLMGLETQYF. CDR3 in DNA: TGCAGCGTTGACCTAATGGGTCTGGAGACCCAGTACTTC.

In its sample, this clonotype was seen a few times. V and J are TRBV9 and TRBJ1-5; D not resolved. The CDR3 is made up of 15 amino acids. Germline CDR1 SGDLS, CDR2 YYNGEE. Trimming pared 0 bases from V and 4 bases from J, leaving 11 bases between. The CDR3 DNA sequence: TGTGCCAGCAGCGTAGGTGGCACACTTAATCAGCCCCAGCATTTT. This encodes CASSVGGTLNQPQHF. The variable domain in full, with the rest retrieved from reference TRBV9 and TRBJ1-5, is DSGVTQTPKHLITATGQRVTLRCSPRSGDLSVYWYQQSLDQGLQFLIQYYNGEERAKGNILERFSAQQFPDLHSELNLSSLELGDSALYFCASSVGGTLNQPQHFGDGTRLSIL.

The chain employs TRBV6-5 and TRBJ2-7, with D perhaps matching TRBD2 (6 bases). This CDR3 region has 16 residues. With 7 bases removed from V and 4 bases from J, the gap between germline ends came to 23 bases. CDR1 is MNHEY and CDR2 is SVGAGI in the germline V gene. CDR3 sequence (DNA): TGTGCCAGCACCCCTTGGGGGGTAGGGACCATTTACGAGCAGTACTTC. Translating gives CASTPWGVGTIYEQYF.

J is TRBJ2-1 and V is TRBV20-1; 9 positions agree with TRBD2. Per germline, CDR1 DFQATT and CDR2 SNEGSKA (reference sequence). There are 15 residues in the CDR3. Trimming cost V 4 bases and J 4 bases; bases outside gene matches: 8. This CDR3 is CSAISSGETYNEQFF. CDR3 bases: TGCAGTGCTATTTCTAGCGGGGAGACTTACAATGAGCAGTTCTTC.

This sequence joins TRBV12-5 and TRBJ1-1; 7 bases are shared with TRBD1. CDR1 LGHNT and CDR2 FRNRAP come from the germline V gene. The CDR3 totals 13 residues. J gave up 5 bases and V 3 bases, and 3 bases lay outside the gene matches. CDR3 region: CASGFRDRTEAFF. Written as DNA, the CDR3 is TGTGCTAGTGGTTTTAGGGACAGAACTGAAGCTTTCTTT.

To note about this clonotype: The junction differs from germline at one of its ends, possibly a read error. V is TRBV5-5 and J is TRBJ1-6; D is ambiguous. This CDR3 region has 15 residues. Germline V CDR1 and CDR2: SGHKS, YYEKEE (reference sequence). The chain's CDR3 is CTSSLTESENSPLHF. The CDR3 DNA reads as TGTACCAGCAGCTTGACGGAGTCGGAGAATTCACCCCTCCACTTT.

This clonotype was detected only a few times. This rearrangement joins TRBV20-1 to TRBJ2-4, with TRBD2 identical over 13 bases. V was clipped by 5 bases and J by 4 bases; unmatched bases: 5. Germline assignment: CDR1 DFQATT and CDR2 SNEGSKA (reference sequence). The CDR3 is 15 amino acids. CDR3 nucleotides: TGCAGTGCTTCTCCGGGACTAGCGGGGAAAAACATTCAGTACTTC. Translation: CSASPGLAGKNIQYF.

This clonotype was recorded once. V gene TRBV5-1 combines with J gene TRBJ1-1, with D maybe TRBD1 (5 bases). V lost 3 bases, J lost 4 bases, and 19 bases lay in between. Germline CDR1 SGHRS, CDR2 YFSETQ. The CDR3 has 16 residues. The CDR3 DNA reads as TGCGCCAGCAGCTCTCCGAACCTCGGTAGGGGCACTGAAGCTTTCTTT. Protein product: CASSSPNLGRGTEAFF.

This clonotype was counted between two and nine times. This chain joins TRBV12-3 or TRBV12-4 and TRBJ1-4; 8 bases are shared with TRBD1. There are 13 residues in the CDR3. J lost 10 bases, V lost 6 bases, and 7 bases had no gene match. CDR3 bases: TGTGCCAGCAGCCGGACAGGGTTGGGAAAACTGTTTTTT. It codes for CASSRTGLGKLFF.